A single sample gave rise to the 9 T cell receptor beta chains below, sequenced in a study of T cell clones after liver transplantation. The protocol was immunoSEQ multiplex PCR, while the TCRdb copy is restricted to in-frame clones and leaves out a portion. The data hold roughly 97,000 clones, with about 81% observed a single time. This material consisted of CD4+ T cells from blood, taken before liver transplant. The receptors were sampled from a human donor who received a liver transplant.

The chain uses TRBV7-2 and TRBJ2-1; 10 bases are a match to TRBD2. Germline values: CDR1 SGHTA, CDR2 FQGNSA. The CDR3 loop spans 16 amino acids. V lost 3 bases to trimming and J lost 6 bases; unmatched junction nucleotides: 8. In DNA form, the CDR3 reads TGTGCCAGCAGCTTGGACAGCGGGGGGGGCCCCAATGAGCAGTTCTTC. It specifies CASSLDSGGGPNEQFF.

This chain joins TRBV7-2 and TRBJ2-5, with TRBD2 matching over 9 bases. Trimming at V came to 1 base and at J to 4 bases, leaving 7 bases not matched to a gene. CDR3 length: 16 amino acids. Looked up from germline, CDR1 is SGHTA and CDR2 is FQGNSA. The CDR3: CASSLDLRGGRETQYF. DNA for the CDR3: TGTGCCAGCAGCTTAGATTTGCGGGGGGGTAGAGAGACCCAGTACTTC.

CDR3 in amino acids: CASSSAGANDYGYTF. The CDR3, as DNA: TGTGCCAGCAGTTCCGCAGGCGCTAATGACTATGGCTACACCTTC. The rearrangement uses TRBV6-5 and TRBJ1-2; D is unresolved. Germline CDR1 MNHEY, CDR2 SVGAGI. The CDR3 has 15 residues. Trimming stripped 4 bases from V and 3 bases from J, with 15 bases between.

This rearrangement joins TRBV25-1 to TRBJ2-3, with 8 bases identical to TRBD2. The junction had 10 bases not matched to a gene; V was cut back by 2 bases and J by 6 bases. Germline values: CDR1 MGHDK, CDR2 SYGVNS. This CDR3 is 16 amino acids long. CDR3 nucleotide sequence: TGTGCCAGCAGTGAAGCCCAGCGGGGGCCTCGGGATACGCAGTATTTT. This codes for CASSEAQRGPRDTQYF.

The chain carries TRBV19 and TRBJ1-1; TRBD1 might be the D (6 bases). Germline CDR1 is LNHDA and CDR2 is SQIVND (reference sequence). Trimming shortened V by 5 bases and J by 1 base, and 11 bases separated the two germline ends. This CDR3 contains 14 residues. Here the CDR3 DNA reads TGTGCCAGTAGTCCACTCAGGGGGAACACTGAAGCTTTCTTT. Its protein is CASSPLRGNTEAFF.

The J gene is TRBJ1-4, the V gene TRBV7-8, with D hard to call. The germline CDR1 and CDR2 sequences are SGHVS and FQNEAQ. This CDR3 contains 14 residues. Trimming cost V 2 bases and J 3 bases, with 7 bases left between them. This chain's CDR3 is CASSLSRANEKLFF. CDR3 DNA sequence: TGTGCCAGCAGCTTAAGTCGGGCTAATGAAAAACTGTTTTTT.

J is TRBJ1-2 and V is TRBV19; 8 positions agree with TRBD1. The trim removed 3 bases at V and 2 bases at J, leaving 2 bases unmatched. This CDR3 has 14 amino acids. Per germline, CDR1 LNHDA and CDR2 SQIVND (reference sequence). Here the CDR3 DNA reads TGTGCCAGTAGTATGACAGGGGCGAACTATGGCTACACCTTC. Translating gives CASSMTGANYGYTF.

V usage is TRBV5-5 and J usage is TRBJ2-6, with D possibly being TRBD1 (6 bases). Germline V CDR1 and CDR2: SGHKS, YYEKEE (reference sequence). V was cut by 7 bases and J by 4 bases, with 15 bases left in between. CDR3 length: 15 residues. CDR3 sequence: CASLFGDTGANVLTF. The DNA of the CDR3 is TGTGCCAGCTTGTTCGGGGACACGGGGGCCAACGTCCTGACTTTC.

This chain connects TRBV11-2 to TRBJ1-2; 9 bases match TRBD1. There are 15 residues in the CDR3. The J segment lost 3 bases and the V segment lost 4 bases, leaving 6 bases of the junction unmatched. Germline V lookup: CDR1 SGHAT, CDR2 FQNNGV. The CDR3 DNA reads as TGTGCCAGCAGCTCAAAGAGGACAGGGGACTATGGCTACACCTTC. Translating gives CASSSKRTGDYGYTF.